The 8 T cell receptor beta chains listed next were all sequenced from one sample in a study of blood T cell repertoires in COVID-19. Here immunoSEQ multiplex PCR was the method, and the copy in TCRdb shows in-frame clones only, minus some. The top ten hold 9.6% of the sample, which has about 58,000 clones, roughly 80% seen once. The sequencing sample was made of peripheral blood. The receptors stem from an elderly man with COVID-19, enrolled during active disease.

This clone was observed a single time. The CDR3 loop is CASSPGGAAYEQYV. The CDR3 DNA sequence: TGTGCCAGCAGCCCGGGCGGGGCCGCCTACGAGCAGTACGTC. The genes are TRBV9 and TRBJ2-7; a weak D match, TRBD2 (6 bases). Trimming removed 4 bases at V and 2 bases at J, with 13 bases between. The CDR3 is 14 residues long. Germline values: CDR1 SGDLS, CDR2 YYNGEE.

This clone was seen a few times. The chain recombines TRBV30 with TRBJ1-3; perhaps TRBD1 as D (5 bases). Trimming took 4 bases from V and 3 from J, leaving 22 bases between them. The CDR3 covers 17 residues. CDR1 is GTSNPN and CDR2 is SVGIG in the germline V gene (reference sequence). The CDR3 reads CAWTVPVGGTRGNTIYF. CDR3 nucleotides: TGTGCCTGGACCGTTCCCGTGGGAGGGACTCGTGGAAACACCATATATTTT.

V usage is TRBV3-1 (or the pseudogene TRBV3-2) and J usage is TRBJ2-3, with 9 bases fitting TRBD2. CDR1 and CDR2 (germline): LGHDT, YNNKEL (reference sequence). Germline trimming cut 5 bases from V and 1 base from J; bases unmatched to any gene: 10. The CDR3 has 17 residues. In DNA, the CDR3 is TGTGCCAGCAGCGAGTGGTCTAGCGGGGACGGCACAGATACGCAGTATTTT. It specifies CASSEWSSGDGTDTQYF.

J is TRBJ2-3 and V is TRBV2, with 7 bases matching TRBD1. The CDR3 runs 14 residues. CDR1 and CDR2 (germline): SNHLY, FYNNEI. The trim removed 5 bases at V and 4 bases at J, leaving 6 bases unmatched. CDR3 loop: CASSIGGASDTQYF. In DNA form, the CDR3 reads TGTGCCAGCAGTATAGGGGGCGCTTCAGATACGCAGTATTTT.

V usage is TRBV9 and J usage is TRBJ1-4; D is uncertain. CDR3 size: 16 residues. V lost 0 bases and J lost 0, with 9 bases in between. Germline CDR1 SGDLS, CDR2 YYNGEE. This CDR3 reads CASSVGQAATNEKLFF. CDR3 nucleotide sequence: TGTGCCAGCAGCGTAGGTCAGGCTGCAACTAATGAAAAACTGTTTTTT.

The rearrangement joins TRBV9 to TRBJ2-3, with 7 bases aligning to TRBD2. Germline assignment: CDR1 SGDLS and CDR2 YYNGEE. This CDR3 spans 16 amino acids. Unmatched junction bases numbered 12, after V lost 6 bases and J lost 2 bases. The DNA for the CDR3 is TGTGCCAGCACCACTGGGACGGGGGGTACCACAGATACGCAGTATTTT. Its translation: CASTTGTGGTTDTQYF.

The rearrangement uses TRBV6-2 or TRBV6-3 and TRBJ2-3; 7 bases are a match to TRBD2. The CDR3 length is 15 residues. CDR1 is MNHEY, CDR2 SVGEGT, per germline. V shed 5 bases, J shed 1 base, and the junction held 6 bases outside the gene matches. The CDR3 DNA reads as TGTGCCAGCAGTAGCGGGACTTTACGCACAGATACGCAGTATTTT. It is translated as CASSSGTLRTDTQYF.

The chain is built from TRBV20-1 and TRBJ1-2; unclear D gene. The germline CDR1 and CDR2 sequences are DFQATT and SNEGSKA (reference sequence). V lost 3 bases, J lost 1 base, and 12 bases lay in between. The CDR3 consists of 14 residues. CDR3 nucleotides: TGCAGTGCTAGTATCCCAGGTTTTAACTATGGCTACACCTTC. Its translation: CSASIPGFNYGYTF.